Listed below are T cell receptor beta chains from one sample, sequenced in a study of blood T cells in healthy people across ages. MiXCR, run by TCRdb on the 5' RACE reads, gives a single entry per CDR3 protein. Of 1.5 million to 2 million distinct CDR3 sequences listed, under 30% are singletons. The sequencing sample was made of blood. The origin of the receptors is a woman under 40 in good health. Both conserved end residues are part of each CDR3. Fields, in order: J gene, D gene, V gene, clone size, CDR3 protein, CDR3 DNA. The D gene is left open where the match is weak. Rows give clone size only sometimes, using once, few, many, or a class for an expanded clone.

J: TRBJ2-7; D: TRBD1; V: TRBV10-3; size: .; CDR3: CAISGTGDSEQYF; DNA: TGTGCCATCAGCGGGACAGGGGACAGCGAGCAGTACTTC
J: TRBJ2-3; D: .; V: TRBV12-3/TRBV12-4; size: .; CDR3: CASSLGGTADAQYF; DNA: TGTGCCAGCAGCCTAGGGGGGACAGCAGATGCGCAGTATTTT
J: TRBJ1-4; D: TRBD1; V: TRBV7-9; size: .; CDR3: CASSPDPRGLEKLFF; DNA: TGTGCCAGCAGCCCAGACCCCAGGGGGCTTGAAAAACTGTTTTTT
J: TRBJ2-1; D: .; V: TRBV9; size: many; CDR3: CASSPTGHSYNEQFF; DNA: TGTGCCAGCAGCCCCACGGGACATTCCTACAATGAGCAGTTCTTC
J: TRBJ2-1; D: .; V: TRBV7-2; size: .; CDR3: CASSLDTSVSYNEQFF; DNA: TGTGCCAGCAGCTTAGATACGTCTGTTTCCTACAATGAGCAGTTCTTC
J: TRBJ2-5; D: .; V: TRBV7-7; size: many; CDR3: CASSPTHGEQETQYF; DNA: TGTGCCAGCAGCCCAACCCACGGGGAGCAAGAGACCCAGTACTTC
J: TRBJ2-5; D: .; V: TRBV20-1; size: .; CDR3: CSAKGEETQYF; DNA: TGCAGTGCTAAAGGGGAAGAGACCCAGTACTTC
J: TRBJ1-2; D: .; V: TRBV29-1; size: many; CDR3: CSDFEIQGEGEANYGYTF; DNA: TGCAGCGACTTCGAAATACAGGGTGAGGGGGAAGCTAACTATGGCTACACCTTC
J: TRBJ1-1; D: .; V: TRBV10-2; size: .; CDR3: CASRLGRMNSEAFF; DNA: TGCGCCAGCAGGCTGGGACGGATGAACTCTGAAGCTTTCTTT
J: TRBJ2-1; D: .; V: TRBV9; size: .; CDR3: CASTQEGRGGQDEQFF; DNA: TGTGCCAGCACCCAGGAAGGGAGGGGGGGCCAAGATGAGCAGTTCTTC
J: TRBJ1-5; D: .; V: TRBV20-1; size: few; CDR3: CSARAGSDNQPQHF; DNA: TGCAGTGCTAGAGCTGGAAGTGACAATCAGCCCCAGCATTTT
J: TRBJ2-5; D: .; V: TRBV18; size: .; CDR3: CASSPPSVQETQYF; DNA: TGTGCCAGCTCACCACCTTCAGTCCAAGAGACCCAGTACTTC
J: TRBJ2-5; D: .; V: TRBV20-1; size: .; CDR3: CSASEAALETQYF; DNA: TGCAGTGCTAGTGAGGCGGCTCTAGAGACCCAGTACTTC
J: TRBJ2-3; D: .; V: TRBV6-5; size: .; CDR3: CASSYARSDTQYF; DNA: TGTGCCAGCAGTTACGCAAGGTCAGATACGCAGTATTTT
J: TRBJ2-7; D: .; V: TRBV21-1; size: .; CDR3: CASSTYLGTVKGEQYF; DNA: TGTGCCAGCAGCACCTACCTAGGGACTGTGAAGGGCGAGCAGTACTTC
J: TRBJ2-2; D: TRBD2; V: TRBV7-2; size: .; CDR3: CASSLAVAGTGELFF; DNA: TGTGCCAGCAGCTTAGCGGTAGCGGGAACCGGGGAGCTGTTTTTT
J: TRBJ2-1; D: .; V: TRBV3-1; size: many; CDR3: CASSGPLGDEQFF; DNA: TGTGCCAGCAGCGGTCCCTTAGGGGATGAGCAGTTCTTC
J: TRBJ2-1; D: .; V: TRBV15; size: few; CDR3: CATTTGRFPYNEQFF; DNA: TGTGCCACCACCACAGGGAGATTCCCCTACAATGAGCAGTTCTTC
J: TRBJ2-1; D: TRBD1; V: TRBV11-3; size: .; CDR3: CASSLGRGRWNEQFF; DNA: TGTGCCAGCAGCTTAGGAAGGGGGCGATGGAATGAGCAGTTCTTC
J: TRBJ2-7; D: .; V: TRBV19; size: many; CDR3: CASSIGGYEQYF; DNA: TGTGCCAGTAGTATCGGCGGATACGAGCAGTACTTC
J: TRBJ1-2; D: .; V: TRBV20-1; size: .; CDR3: CSARRPSLDYTF; DNA: TGCAGTGCTAGGCGCCCTTCTCTGGACTACACCTTC
J: TRBJ1-5; D: TRBD1; V: TRBV5-1; size: .; CDR3: CASSLTGGAEPQHF; DNA: TGCGCCAGCAGCCTGACAGGGGGCGCGGAGCCCCAGCATTTT
J: TRBJ2-1; D: .; V: TRBV2; size: few; CDR3: CASSSTDMVYNEQFF; DNA: TGTGCCAGCAGTTCGACAGATATGGTATACAATGAGCAGTTCTTC
J: TRBJ2-5; D: .; V: TRBV12-3/TRBV12-4; size: few; CDR3: CASSRAFEETQYF; DNA: TGTGCCAGCAGTAGGGCCTTCGAGGAGACCCAGTACTTC
J: TRBJ2-3; D: TRBD1; V: TRBV10-3; size: few; CDR3: CAISAVRDRVNPLTDTQYF; DNA: TGTGCCATCAGCGCCGTACGGGACAGGGTGAATCCTTTAACAGATACGCAGTATTTT
J: TRBJ1-2; D: TRBD1; V: TRBV5-1; size: .; CDR3: CASSLLVTGAEGHTF; DNA: TGCGCCAGCAGCCTGCTAGTGACAGGGGCGGAGGGCCACACCTTC
J: TRBJ1-4; D: .; V: TRBV5-5; size: .; CDR3: CASSLVGGSNEKLFF; DNA: TGTGCCAGCAGCTTGGTTGGCGGATCTAATGAAAAACTGTTTTTT
J: TRBJ1-2; D: TRBD1; V: TRBV25-1; size: few; CDR3: CASSESAGGYYGYTF; DNA: TGTGCCAGCAGTGAATCGGCAGGGGGGTACTATGGCTACACCTTC
J: TRBJ1-1; D: .; V: TRBV11-2; size: .; CDR3: CASSLGGSLTEAFF; DNA: TGTGCCAGCAGCTTAGGGGGGAGTTTAACTGAAGCTTTCTTT
J: TRBJ1-4; D: .; V: TRBV29-1; size: few; CDR3: CSVEGESQGQKLFF; DNA: TGCAGCGTTGAAGGAGAATCACAGGGACAAAAACTGTTTTTT
J: TRBJ2-5; D: .; V: TRBV12-5; size: .; CDR3: CASGLVEHGEGTQYF; DNA: TGTGCTAGTGGTTTGGTAGAACACGGGGAAGGGACCCAGTACTTC
J: TRBJ2-1; D: TRBD2; V: TRBV5-5; size: .; CDR3: CASSLYAGTSGYNEQFF; DNA: TGTGCCAGCAGCTTGTATGCAGGGACTAGCGGATACAATGAGCAGTTCTTC
J: TRBJ1-5; D: .; V: TRBV6-5; size: .; CDR3: CASSYSKVRGSNQPQHF; DNA: TGTGCCAGCAGTTACTCGAAGGTACGGGGGAGCAATCAGCCCCAGCATTTT
J: TRBJ2-1; D: TRBD1; V: TRBV6-6; size: few; CDR3: CASSPRDRDAGGQFF; DNA: TGTGCCAGCAGCCCTCGGGACAGGGACGCTGGGGGGCAGTTCTTC
J: TRBJ1-2; D: .; V: TRBV29-1; size: .; CDR3: CSAREAGGYTF; DNA: TGCAGCGCCCGGGAGGCGGGAGGCTACACCTTC
J: TRBJ2-6; D: .; V: TRBV19; size: many; CDR3: CASSIGETGANVLTF; DNA: TGTGCCAGTTCTATCGGGGAGACTGGGGCCAACGTCCTGACTTTC
J: TRBJ2-5; D: TRBD2; V: TRBV9; size: .; CDR3: CASSVLAGALQYF; DNA: TGTGCCAGCAGCGTTTTAGCGGGGGCCCTACAGTACTTC
J: TRBJ2-7; D: .; V: TRBV20-1; size: many; CDR3: CSAKGSSGYEQYF; DNA: TGCAGTGCGAAGGGGTCAAGCGGGTACGAGCAGTACTTC
J: TRBJ2-3; D: .; V: TRBV29-1; size: few; CDR3: CSGLLANMQYF; DNA: TGCAGCGGCTTACTAGCAAATATGCAGTATTTT
J: TRBJ2-7; D: TRBD2; V: TRBV10-3; size: many; CDR3: CAIGSGGLYEQYF; DNA: TGTGCCATCGGAAGCGGGGGACTCTACGAGCAGTACTTC
J: TRBJ1-5; D: .; V: TRBV30; size: .; CDR3: CAWSPSTGTTLSYNQPQHF; DNA: TGTGCCTGGAGTCCTTCGACAGGAACTACCCTATCGTACAATCAGCCCCAGCATTTT
J: TRBJ2-4; D: .; V: TRBV7-9; size: .; CDR3: CASSFAGEGQGSEAQYF; DNA: TGTGCCAGCAGTTTCGCCGGGGAGGGGCAGGGGTCGGAGGCCCAGTACTTC
J: TRBJ2-5; D: TRBD2; V: TRBV29-1; size: .; CDR3: CSVEGRTSAQETQYF; DNA: TGCAGCGTTGAAGGCAGGACTAGCGCGCAAGAGACCCAGTACTTC
J: TRBJ2-7; D: .; V: TRBV2; size: few; CDR3: CASGGDSHYEQYF; DNA: TGTGCCAGCGGGGGGGACAGCCACTACGAGCAGTACTTC
J: TRBJ2-5; D: .; V: TRBV18; size: few; CDR3: CASSPRSSGQETQYF; DNA: TGTGCCAGCTCACCAAGGTCGAGCGGCCAAGAGACCCAGTACTTC
J: TRBJ2-2; D: .; V: TRBV12-3/TRBV12-4; size: .; CDR3: CASRIQGGTGELFF; DNA: TGTGCCAGCAGGATACAGGGAGGCACCGGGGAGCTGTTTTTT
J: TRBJ2-7; D: TRBD2; V: TRBV7-8; size: .; CDR3: CASSLETSGSPWYEQYF; DNA: TGTGCCAGCAGCTTAGAAACTAGCGGGAGCCCGTGGTACGAGCAGTACTTC
J: TRBJ1-2; D: .; V: TRBV29-1; size: few; CDR3: CSVDLLRKGNHGYTF; DNA: TGCAGCGTTGATCTTCTTAGAAAGGGAAACCATGGCTACACCTTC
J: TRBJ2-5; D: TRBD1; V: TRBV5-1; size: .; CDR3: CASSSRDSRMETQYF; DNA: TGCGCCAGCAGCAGCCGGGACAGCAGGATGGAGACCCAGTACTTC
J: TRBJ2-1; D: TRBD2; V: TRBV7-2; size: .; CDR3: CASPAAGGLPGRDNEQFF; DNA: TGTGCCAGCCCCGCCGCGGGAGGGCTACCCGGTCGCGACAATGAGCAGTTCTTC